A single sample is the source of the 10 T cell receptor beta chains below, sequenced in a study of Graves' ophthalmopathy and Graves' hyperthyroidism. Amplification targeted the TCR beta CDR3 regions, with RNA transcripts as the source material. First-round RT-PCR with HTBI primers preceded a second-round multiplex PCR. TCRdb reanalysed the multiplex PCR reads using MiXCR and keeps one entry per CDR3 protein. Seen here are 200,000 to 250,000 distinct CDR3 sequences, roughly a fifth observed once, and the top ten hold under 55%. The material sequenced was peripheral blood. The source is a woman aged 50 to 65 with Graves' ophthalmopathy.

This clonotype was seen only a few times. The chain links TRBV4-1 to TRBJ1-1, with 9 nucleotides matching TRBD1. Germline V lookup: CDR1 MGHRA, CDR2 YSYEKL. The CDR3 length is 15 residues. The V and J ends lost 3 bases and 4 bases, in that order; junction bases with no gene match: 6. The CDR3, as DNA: TGCGCCAGCAGCCAGAGAACAGGGGGCTTCACTGAAGCTTTCTTT. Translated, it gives CASSQRTGGFTEAFF.

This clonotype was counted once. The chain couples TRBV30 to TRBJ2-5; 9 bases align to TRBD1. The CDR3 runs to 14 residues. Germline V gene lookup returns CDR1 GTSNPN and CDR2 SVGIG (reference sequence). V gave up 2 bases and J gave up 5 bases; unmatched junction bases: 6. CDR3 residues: CAWSTGGLVETQYF. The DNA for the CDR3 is TGTGCCTGGAGTACAGGGGGCTTGGTGGAGACCCAGTACTTC.

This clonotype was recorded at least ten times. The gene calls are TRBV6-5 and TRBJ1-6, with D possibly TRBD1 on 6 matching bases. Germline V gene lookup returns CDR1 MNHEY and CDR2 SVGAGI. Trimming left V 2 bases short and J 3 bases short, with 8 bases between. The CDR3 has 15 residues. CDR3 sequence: CASSYRTDYNSPLHF. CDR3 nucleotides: TGTGCCAGCAGTTACCGGACAGACTATAATTCACCCCTCCACTTT.

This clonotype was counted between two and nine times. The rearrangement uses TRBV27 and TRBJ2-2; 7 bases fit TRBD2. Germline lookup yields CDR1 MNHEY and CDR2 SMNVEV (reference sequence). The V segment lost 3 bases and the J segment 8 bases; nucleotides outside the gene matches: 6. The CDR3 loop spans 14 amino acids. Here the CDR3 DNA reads TGTGCCAGCAGTTTTGCGGCGGGAGCAGGGGAGCTGTTTTTT. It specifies CASSFAAGAGELFF.

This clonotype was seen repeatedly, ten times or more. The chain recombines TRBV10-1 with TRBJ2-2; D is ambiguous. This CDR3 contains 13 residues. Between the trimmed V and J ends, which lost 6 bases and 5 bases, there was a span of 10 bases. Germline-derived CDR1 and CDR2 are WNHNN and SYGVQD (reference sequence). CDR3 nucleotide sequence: TGCGCCAGCAGCACCCTGCATACCGGGGAGCTGTTTTTT. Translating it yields CASSTLHTGELFF.

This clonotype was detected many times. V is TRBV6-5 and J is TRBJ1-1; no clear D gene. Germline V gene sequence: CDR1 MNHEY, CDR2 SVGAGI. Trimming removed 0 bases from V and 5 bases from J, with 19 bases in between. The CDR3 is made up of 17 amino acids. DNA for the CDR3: TGTGCCAGCAGTTACTCTGTTTTCGGGCCGAAGGAGACTGAAGCTTTCTTT. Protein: CASSYSVFGPKETEAFF.

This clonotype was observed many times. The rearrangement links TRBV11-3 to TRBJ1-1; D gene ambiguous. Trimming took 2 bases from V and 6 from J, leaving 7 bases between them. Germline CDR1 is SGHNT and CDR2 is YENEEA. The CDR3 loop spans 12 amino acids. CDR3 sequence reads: CASSLRGPEAFF. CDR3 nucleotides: TGTGCCAGCAGCTTACGGGGTCCTGAAGCTTTCTTT.

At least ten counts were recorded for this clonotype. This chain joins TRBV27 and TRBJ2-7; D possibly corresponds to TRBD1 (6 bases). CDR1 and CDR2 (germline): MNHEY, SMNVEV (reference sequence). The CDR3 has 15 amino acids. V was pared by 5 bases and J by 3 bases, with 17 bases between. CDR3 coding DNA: TGTGCCAGCAGTACCAACTGGGACACCAGCTACGAGCAGTACTTC. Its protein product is CASSTNWDTSYEQYF.

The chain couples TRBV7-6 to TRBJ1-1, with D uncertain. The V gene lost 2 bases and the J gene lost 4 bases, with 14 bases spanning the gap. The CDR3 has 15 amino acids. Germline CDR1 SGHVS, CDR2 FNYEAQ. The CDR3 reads CASSLLLGGGTEAFF. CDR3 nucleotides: TGTGCCAGCAGCTTACTACTGGGAGGAGGCACTGAAGCTTTCTTT.

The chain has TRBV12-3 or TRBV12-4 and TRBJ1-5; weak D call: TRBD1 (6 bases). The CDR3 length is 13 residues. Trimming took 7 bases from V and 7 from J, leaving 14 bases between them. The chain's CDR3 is CASTGAPFQPQHF. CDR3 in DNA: TGTGCCAGCACAGGGGCTCCTTTCCAGCCCCAGCATTTT.